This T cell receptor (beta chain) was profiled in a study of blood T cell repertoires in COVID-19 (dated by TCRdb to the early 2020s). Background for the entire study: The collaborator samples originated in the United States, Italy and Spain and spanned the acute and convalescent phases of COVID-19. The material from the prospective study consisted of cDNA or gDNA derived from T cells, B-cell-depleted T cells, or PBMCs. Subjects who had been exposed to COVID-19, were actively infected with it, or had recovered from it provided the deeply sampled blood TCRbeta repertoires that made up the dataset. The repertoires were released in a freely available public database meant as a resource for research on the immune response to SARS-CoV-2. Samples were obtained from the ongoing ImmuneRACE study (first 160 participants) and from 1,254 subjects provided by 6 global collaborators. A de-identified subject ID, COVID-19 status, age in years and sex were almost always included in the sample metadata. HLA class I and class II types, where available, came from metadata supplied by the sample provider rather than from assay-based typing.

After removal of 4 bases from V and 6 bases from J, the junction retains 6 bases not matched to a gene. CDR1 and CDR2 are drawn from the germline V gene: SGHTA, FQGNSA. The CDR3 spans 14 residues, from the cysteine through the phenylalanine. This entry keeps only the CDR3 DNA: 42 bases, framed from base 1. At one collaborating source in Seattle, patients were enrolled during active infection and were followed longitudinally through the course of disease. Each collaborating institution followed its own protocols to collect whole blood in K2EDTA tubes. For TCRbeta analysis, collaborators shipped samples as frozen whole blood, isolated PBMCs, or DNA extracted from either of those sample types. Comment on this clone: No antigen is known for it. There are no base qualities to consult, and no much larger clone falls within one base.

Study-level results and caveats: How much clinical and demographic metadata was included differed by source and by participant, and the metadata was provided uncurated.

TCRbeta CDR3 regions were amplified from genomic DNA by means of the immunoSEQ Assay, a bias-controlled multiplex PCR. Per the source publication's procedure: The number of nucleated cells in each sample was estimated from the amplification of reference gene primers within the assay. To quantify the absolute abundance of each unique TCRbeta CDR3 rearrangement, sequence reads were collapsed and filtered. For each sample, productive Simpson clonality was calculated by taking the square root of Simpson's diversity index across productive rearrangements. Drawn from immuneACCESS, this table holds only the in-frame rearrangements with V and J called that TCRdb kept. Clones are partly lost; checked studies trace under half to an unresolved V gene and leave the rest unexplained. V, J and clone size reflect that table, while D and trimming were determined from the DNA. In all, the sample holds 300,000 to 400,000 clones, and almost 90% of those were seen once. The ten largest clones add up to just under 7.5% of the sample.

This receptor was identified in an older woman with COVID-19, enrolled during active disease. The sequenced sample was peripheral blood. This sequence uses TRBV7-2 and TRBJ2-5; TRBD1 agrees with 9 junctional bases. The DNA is TGTGCCAGCAGCTCCCCGGGACAGGGTCAGACCCAGTACTTC. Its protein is CASSSPGQGQTQYF.